A single sample is the source of the 2 T cell receptor beta chains below, sequenced in a study of shared clonotypes between healthy human individuals (dated by TCRdb to 2018 to 2020). The library was generated by the immunoSEQ multiplex PCR assay. TCRdb stores this immuneACCESS table with in-frame sequences only. Part of the clones is absent; in the studies checked, under half of the shortfall reflects unresolved V genes, and no reason is known for the rest. For this sample the table gives over a million clones, of which roughly 74% were detected only once. The top ten hold roughly 0.55% of the sample. Sequenced sample: memory CD4+ T cells from PBMCs. The intended sense of this specimen's cell subset or site label: CD45RA-negative fraction. The receptor source for this set is a man in his late teens or twenties in good health. Some clones in this sample may be carry-over from other donors' samples.

The V and J genes are TRBV9 and TRBJ2-1; TRBD2 agrees at 11 bases. After removal of 2 bases from V and 6 bases from J, the junction contained 7 bases not matched to a gene. The CDR3 covers 16 residues. Germline V gene lookup returns CDR1 SGDLS and CDR2 YYNGEE. CDR3 bases: TGTGCCAGCAGCGTCAGAACCCTAGCGGGAGGCAATGAGCAGTTCTTC. It translates to CASSVRTLAGGNEQFF.

This clone was detected once. The chain carries TRBV19 and TRBJ2-3, with D possibly matching TRBD1 (5 bases). CDR1 and CDR2 (germline): LNHDA, SQIVND (reference sequence). The CDR3 length is 17 residues. The V end was cut by 3 bases, the J end by 4 bases, with 20 bases between. The CDR3 is CASSMGPWQERADTQYF. The CDR3 DNA reads as TGTGCCAGTAGTATGGGGCCCTGGCAGGAGAGAGCAGATACGCAGTATTTT.